This TCR beta chain was recorded in a study of graft-versus-host responses after intestinal transplantation. The CDR3 spans 12 residues. The germline V gene has CDR1 MNHNS and CDR2 SASEGT. The V gene lost 5 bases and the J gene lost 6 bases, with 10 bases spanning the gap. The method was immunoSEQ multiplex PCR; TCRdb's version includes in-frame clones alone and lacks a portion of them. In the table there are tens of thousands of clones, roughly 92% of which are singletons. Notes on this clone: The antigen is not known.

This rearrangement joins TRBV6-1 to TRBJ1-2, with D perhaps matching TRBD1 (6 bases). This receptor was obtained from a human donor who received an intestinal transplant. This specimen consisted of unstimulated CD4+ T cells sorted from spleen or lymph node cells, obtained before intestinal transplant. For the CDR3, the DNA is TGTGCCAGCAGTATGTCAGGGGATGGCTACACCTTC. Translated, it gives CASSMSGDGYTF.